This TCR beta chain was found in a study of blood T cell repertoires in COVID-19. This CDR3 region has 16 residues. Trimming took off 1 base at V and 4 bases at J, with 16 bases between the two ends. From germline, CDR1 is MGHRA and CDR2 YSYEKL. Measured with immunoSEQ multiplex PCR; TCRdb has only the in-frame clones, and not every one. Among about 140,000 clones, over 60% were seen once, and the ten largest hold under 3%. The sample taken for sequencing was PBMCs or T cells enriched from blood (not recorded which). This chain joins TRBV4-1 and TRBJ1-1; D is undetermined. This receptor was taken from a woman aged 45-65 years who had recovered from COVID-19. CDR3 sequence (DNA): TGCGCCAGCAGCCAAGGTAGAGGGAACAAAGGCACTGAAGCTTTCTTT. Protein product: CASSQGRGNKGTEAFF.